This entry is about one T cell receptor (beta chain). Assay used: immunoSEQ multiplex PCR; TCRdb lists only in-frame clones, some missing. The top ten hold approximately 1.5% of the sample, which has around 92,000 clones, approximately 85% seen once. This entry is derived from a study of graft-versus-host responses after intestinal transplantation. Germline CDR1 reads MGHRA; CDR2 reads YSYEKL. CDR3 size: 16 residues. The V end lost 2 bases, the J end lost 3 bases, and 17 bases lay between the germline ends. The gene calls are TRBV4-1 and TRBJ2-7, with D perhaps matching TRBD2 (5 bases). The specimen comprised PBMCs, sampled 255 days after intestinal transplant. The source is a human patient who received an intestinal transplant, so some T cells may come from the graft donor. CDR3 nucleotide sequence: TGCGCCAGCAGCCAATACGGGATAAATGGATTCTACGAGCAGTACTTC. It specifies CASSQYGINGFYEQYF.